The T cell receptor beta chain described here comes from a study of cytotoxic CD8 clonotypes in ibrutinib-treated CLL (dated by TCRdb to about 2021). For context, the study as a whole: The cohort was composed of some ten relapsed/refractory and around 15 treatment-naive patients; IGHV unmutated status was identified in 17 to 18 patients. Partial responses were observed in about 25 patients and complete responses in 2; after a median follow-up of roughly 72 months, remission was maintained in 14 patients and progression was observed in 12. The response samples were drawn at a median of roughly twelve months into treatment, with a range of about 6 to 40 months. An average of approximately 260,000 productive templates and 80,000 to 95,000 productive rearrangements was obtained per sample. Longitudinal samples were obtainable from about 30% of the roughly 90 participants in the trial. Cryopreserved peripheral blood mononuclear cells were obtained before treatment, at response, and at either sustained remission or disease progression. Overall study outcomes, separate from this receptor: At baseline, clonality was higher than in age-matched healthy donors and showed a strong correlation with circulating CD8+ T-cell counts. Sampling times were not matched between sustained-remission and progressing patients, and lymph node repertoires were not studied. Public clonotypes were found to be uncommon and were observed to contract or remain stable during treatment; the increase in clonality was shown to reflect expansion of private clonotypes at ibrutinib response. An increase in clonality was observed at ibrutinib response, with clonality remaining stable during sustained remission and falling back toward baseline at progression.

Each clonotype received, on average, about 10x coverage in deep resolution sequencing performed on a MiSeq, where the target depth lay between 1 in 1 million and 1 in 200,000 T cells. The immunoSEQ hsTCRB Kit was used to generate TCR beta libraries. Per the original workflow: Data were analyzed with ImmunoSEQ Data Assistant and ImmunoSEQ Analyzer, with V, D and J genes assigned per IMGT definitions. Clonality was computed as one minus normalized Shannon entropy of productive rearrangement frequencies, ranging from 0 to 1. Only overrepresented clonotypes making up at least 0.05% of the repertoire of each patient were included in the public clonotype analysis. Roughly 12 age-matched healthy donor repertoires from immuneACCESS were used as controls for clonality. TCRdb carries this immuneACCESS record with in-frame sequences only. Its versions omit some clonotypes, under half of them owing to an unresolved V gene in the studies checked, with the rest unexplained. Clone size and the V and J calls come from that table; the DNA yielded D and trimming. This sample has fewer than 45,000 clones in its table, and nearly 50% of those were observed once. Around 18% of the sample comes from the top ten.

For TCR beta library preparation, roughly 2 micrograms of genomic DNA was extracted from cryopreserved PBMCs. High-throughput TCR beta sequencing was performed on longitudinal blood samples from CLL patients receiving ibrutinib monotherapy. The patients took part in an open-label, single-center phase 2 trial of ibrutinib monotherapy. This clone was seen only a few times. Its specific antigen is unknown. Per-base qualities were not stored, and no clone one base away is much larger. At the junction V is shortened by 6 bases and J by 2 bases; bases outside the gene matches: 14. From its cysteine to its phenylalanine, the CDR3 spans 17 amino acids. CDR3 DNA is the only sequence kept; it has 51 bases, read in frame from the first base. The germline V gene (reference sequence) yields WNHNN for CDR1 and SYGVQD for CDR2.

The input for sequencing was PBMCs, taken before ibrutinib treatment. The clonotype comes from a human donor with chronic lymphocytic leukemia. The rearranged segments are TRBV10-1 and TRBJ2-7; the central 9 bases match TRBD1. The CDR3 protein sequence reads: CASRTSGTGCPTYEQYF. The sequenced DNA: TGCGCCAGCAGAACATCCGGGACAGGGTGCCCCACCTACGAGCAGTACTTC.